Presented here are 25 T cell receptor delta chains from one specimen sequenced in a study of gamma-delta T cells after stem cell transplantation. TCRdb re-called clones from the RT-PCR reads via CATT. Counted here are around 16,000 delta-chain clones, 9% to 9.5% occurring once; the ten biggest clones make up around 64%. The source material was gamma-delta T cells. The source of these receptors is a human donor. It is not recorded whose cells these are; they may come from a transplant donor.

This clone was recorded a few times. TCRdb assigns this DNA the protein of a much larger clone, which departs from its translation at residue 14; this likely reflects a read error, and the protein shown comes from translating the DNA. V gene TRDV2 combines with J gene TRDJ1, with 7 bases matching TRDD3. This CDR3 comprises 20 residues. The trim removed 1 base at V and 0 bases at J, leaving 19 bases unmatched. Germline values: CDR1 GEAIGNYY, CDR2 EKD. The CDR3 coding sequence is TGTGCCTGTGACACTCTACCTTCTAGGGCTGGGGGCTCGCACACCGATAAACTCATCTTT. The encoded protein is CACDTLPSRAGGSHTDKLIF.

To note about this clone: This is likely an artifact of a read error, given a far larger clone one base away. This same CDR3 is encoded by further DNA sequences in the sample. The V call is TRDV2, the J call TRDJ1; TRDD3 agrees at 8 bases. The CDR3 totals 19 residues. Germline loops: CDR1 GEAIGNYY, CDR2 EKD. CDR3: CACDTLVLLGEKYTDKLIF. Here the CDR3 DNA reads TGTGCCTGTGACACCTTGGTTTTGCTGGGGGAAAAGTACACCGATAAGCTCATCTTT.

Note on this clone: DNA and listed protein disagree at residue 7, so the protein shown here was translated from the DNA. Written as DNA, the CDR3 is TGTGCCTGTGACACCGTGGTCCGGGGGATAAGCGAGAAACTCATCTTT. It codes for CACDTVVRGISEKLIF. The V and J genes are TRDV2 and TRDJ1, with 8 bases fitting TRDD3. This CDR3 has 16 amino acids. Germline lookup yields CDR1 GEAIGNYY and CDR2 EKD. Trimming at V came to 0 bases and at J to 8 bases, leaving 13 bases not matched to a gene.

This clone was observed a few times. TCRdb pairs this DNA with a much larger clone's protein that differs at residues 8 and 9, likely a read error; the protein shown was translated from the DNA. The rearrangement joins TRDV2 to TRDJ1; a possible D gene is TRDD3 (5 bases). Trimming left V 0 bases short and J 2 bases short, with 21 bases between. There are 18 residues in the CDR3. Germline V CDR1 and CDR2: GEAIGNYY, EKD. In nucleotides, the CDR3 is TGTGCCTGTGACACCGTTGGGGCTACCCCCTATGGGACCGATAAACTCATCTTT. It is translated as CACDTVGATPYGTDKLIF.

This clone has at least ten counts. Sequence at one end of the junction differs from germline and may be a read error. In nucleotides, the CDR3 is TGTGCCTGTGACACCGTTCCTTCCCACTTGGGATCGGAAAATGGCGATACACTCATCTTT. Its protein is CACDTVPSHLGSENGDTLIF. V usage is TRDV2 and J usage is TRDJ1; TRDD2 is a possible D gene (6 bases). Per germline, CDR1 GEAIGNYY and CDR2 EKD. The CDR3 length is 20 residues.

This clone was observed a few times. This may be a read error, as it is one base from a much larger clone. At the DNA level, this CDR3 is encoded by other sequences in the same sample as well. The chain combines TRAV29/DV5 with TRDJ1, with 9 positions matching TRDD3. The CDR3 is made up of 21 amino acids. CDR1 and CDR2 from the germline V gene are NSMFDY and ISSIKDK. Here the CDR3 DNA reads TGTGCCGCAACCGCGAGTCGCTATCTGGGGATACGTGCGGGGAGCACCGATAAACTCATCTTT. It codes for CAATASRYLGIRAGSTDKLIF.

As to this clone: At one boundary the junction diverges from the germline segment, which might be a read error. The V gene is TRDV2, the J gene TRDJ3; TRDD3 agrees at 8 bases. Germline-derived CDR1 and CDR2 are GEAIGNYY and EKD. The length of the CDR3 is 18 residues. The CDR3 protein is CACDLLGGTALYTLQMFF. In DNA, the CDR3 is TGTGCCTGTGACCTACTGGGGGGTACTGCCTTGTACACCCTACAGATGTTTTTC.

This clone was picked up a small number of times. This likely came from a read error, as a far larger clone is one base away. The DNA is left out, because the CDR3 cannot be placed on it with certainty; the CDR3 is given as TCRdb lists it. The chain is built from TRDV2 and TRDJ1; the table's D call of TRDD3 was not tested on the DNA. The CDR3 is 16 residues long, ends included. CDR1 and CDR2 (germline): GEAIGNYY, EKD. CDR3 sequence: CACDTVGRGIREKLIF.

In its sample, this clone was seen a few times. A much more abundant neighbour one base away suggests this may be a read error. The same CDR3 also results from other DNA sequences found in this sample. The rearrangement links TRDV1 to TRDJ1; TRDD3 matches at 10 bases. There are 19 residues in the CDR3. In germline, CDR1 is TSWWSYY, CDR2 QGS. The CDR3 region is CALGDIPVMGDTCTDKLIF. CDR3 sequence (DNA): TGTGCACTTGGGGACATTCCTGTGATGGGGGATACTTGCACCGATAAACTCATCTTT.

As concerns this clone: The protein TCRdb gives is from a much larger clone and does not agree with this DNA's translation at residue 19, likely a read error; the protein shown here comes from the DNA. The chain has TRDV1 and TRDJ1; 12 positions agree with TRDD3. The germline CDR1 and CDR2 sequences are TSWWSYY and QGS. The CDR3 length is 23 residues. CDR3 region: CALGVIRPGQPYWGIQYTNKLIF. In DNA form, the CDR3 reads TGTGCTCTTGGGGTTATTCGTCCCGGGCAACCCTACTGGGGGATACAGTACACCAATAAACTCATCTTT.

V gene TRDV2 combines with J gene TRDJ1, with 7 positions matching TRDD2. This CDR3 region has 21 residues. Per the germline V gene, CDR1 is GEAIGNYY and CDR2 is EKD. Trimming cost V 3 bases and J 7 bases; bases outside gene matches: 31. The CDR3 sequence: CACDALPERPTMVAHTAKLIF. The DNA for the CDR3 is TGTGCCTGTGACGCCCTTCCTGAGAGACCCACAATGGTTGCTCACACAGCTAAACTCATCTTT.

This clone was seen only a few times. A far larger clone is one base from this, pointing to a likely read error. The identical CDR3 is also encoded by other nucleotide sequences in the sample. This rearrangement joins TRDV2 to TRDJ1; 12 bases map to TRDD3. The CDR3 covers 18 residues. CDR1 and CDR2 from the germline V gene are GEAIGNYY and EKD. DNA of the CDR3: TGCGCCTGTGACCCTGTACTGGGGGATACCACGGACGCCGATAAACTCATCTTT. As protein: CACDPVLGDTTDADKLIF.

The table lists this clone with a few counts. This DNA's translation differs at residue 6 from TCRdb's protein, which comes from a much larger clone; a read error is likely, and the protein shown is translated from the DNA. CDR3 bases: TGTGCCTTTAGTCCATGTCCTACCGGGATAGAAGAGTACACCGATAAACTCATCTTT. This translates into CAFSPCPTGIEEYTDKLIF. This chain joins TRDV3 and TRDJ1, with D possibly called TRDD2 or TRDD3 (6 bases each). The CDR3 totals 19 residues. V shed 0 bases and J shed 0 bases, with 26 bases lying between them. CDR1 and CDR2 from the germline V gene are TVYSNPD and GDNSRS (reference sequence).

This clone was seen only a few times. A read error may explain this, as a much larger clone is one base away. V is TRDV2 and J is TRDJ1; 11 bases are a match to TRDD3. This CDR3 region has 27 residues. Germline loops: CDR1 GEAIGNYY, CDR2 EKD. CDR3 sequence reads: CACDTVAGFSSPQTGGYAVPYTDRLIF. In DNA, the CDR3 is TGTGCCTGTGACACCGTCGCCGGCTTTTCCTCCCCCCAAACTGGGGGATATGCTGTCCCGTACACCGATAGACTCATCTTT.

A remark on this clone: TCRdb has a much larger clone's protein, which differs at residue 8 from the translation of this DNA, likely because of a read error; what is shown is the protein translated from the DNA. This chain joins TRDV1 and TRDJ1, with TRDD3 matching 9 bases. Per the germline V gene, CDR1 is TSWWSYY and CDR2 is QGS. The J segment lost 0 bases and the V segment lost 1 base, leaving 15 bases of the junction unmatched. This CDR3 spans 20 amino acids. CDR3 DNA sequence: TGTGCTCTTGGGGAACCATCCTGGACCGCTGGGGGATCGTACACCGATAAACTCATCTTT. It translates to CALGEPSWTAGGSYTDKLIF.

The table lists this clone with a few counts. The protein TCRdb lists belongs to a much larger clone and differs from this DNA's translation at residue 9, which points to a read error; the protein shown is made from the DNA. The chain links TRDV2 to TRDJ3, with TRDD3 identical over 8 bases. Germline loops: CDR1 GEAIGNYY, CDR2 EKD. V shed 0 bases and J 0 bases; nucleotides not matched to a gene: 6. CDR3 length: 19 amino acids. This chain's CDR3 is CACDTLGDRSSWDTRQMFF. CDR3 coding DNA: TGTGCCTGTGACACCCTGGGGGACAGGAGCTCCTGGGACACCCGACAGATGTTTTTC.

The chain joins TRDV2 to TRDJ1, with 9 bases fitting TRDD3. Germline V gene data show CDR1 as GEAIGNYY and CDR2 as EKD. V was pared by 0 bases and J by 3 bases, with 13 bases of the junction left unmatched. CDR3 length equals 18 residues. This CDR3 is CACDTGERGDTLSDKLIF. The CDR3 DNA reads as TGTGCCTGTGACACCGGTGAACGGGGGGATACACTCTCCGATAAACTCATCTTT.

Many counts were recorded for this clone. TCRdb assigns this DNA the protein of a much larger clone, which departs from its translation at residue 8; this likely reflects a read error, and the protein shown comes from translating the DNA. The chain combines TRDV2 with TRDJ1, with 9 bases fitting TRDD3. Germline CDR1 GEAIGNYY, CDR2 EKD. The CDR3 loop spans 17 amino acids. The V and J ends lost 3 bases and 0 bases, in that order; junction bases with no gene match: 10. The DNA for the CDR3 is TGTGCCTGTGACGCCCTTACAGGGGGATACCACACCGATAAACTCATCTTT. Its protein product is CACDALTGGYHTDKLIF.

This clone has only a few counts. The amino acid sequence in TCRdb belongs to a much larger clone and departs from this DNA's translation at residue 4, likely a sequencing read error; the sequence shown is translated from the DNA. The rearrangement uses TRDV2 and TRDJ1; the match to TRDD3 covers 9 bases. The CDR3 length is 15 residues. Germline CDR1 reads GEAIGNYY; CDR2 reads EKD. The CDR3 here is CACGTGLGETDKLIF. In DNA, the CDR3 is TGTGCCTGTGGCACCGGACTGGGGGAGACCGATAAACTCATCTTT.

This clone was seen only a few times. This sample includes further DNA sequences coding for the same CDR3. The chain combines TRDV2 with TRDJ1; D call uncertain. The CDR3 contains 13 residues. Germline V gene data show CDR1 as GEAIGNYY and CDR2 as EKD. V was shortened by 7 bases and J by 5 bases, with 16 bases between the two germline ends. The CDR3 protein is CACDAIGLDKLIF. CDR3 DNA sequence: TGTGCCTGCGACGCTATCGGATTAGATAAACTCATCTTT.

Remarks on this clone: Sequence at one end of the junction differs from germline and may be a read error. Other nucleotide sequences in the sample specify the same CDR3. The V and J genes are TRDV2 and TRDJ1, with 11 positions matching TRDD3. The CDR3 covers 21 residues. The germline CDR1 and CDR2 sequences are GEAIGNYY and EKD. CDR3 coding DNA: TGTGCCTGTGACACCGTCCCTGGGGGATACAACTCGACTTCGTACACCGTTAAACTCATCTTT. It is translated as CACDTVPGGYNSTSYTVKLIF.

This clone has only a few counts. This DNA's translation differs at residue 10 from TCRdb's protein, which comes from a much larger clone; a read error is likely, and the protein shown is translated from the DNA. The V gene is TRDV3, the J gene TRDJ1; D call uncertain. The CDR3 runs 15 residues. V lost 4 bases to trimming and J lost 3 bases, with 21 bases between them. CDR1 and CDR2 (germline): TVYSNPD, GDNSRS (reference sequence). CDR3 sequence: CACSLRPLYADKLIF. CDR3 nucleotides: TGTGCCTGTTCACTCCGTCCGCTGTACGCCGATAAACTCATCTTT.

Points on this clone: A much bigger clone sits one base away, suggesting this may be a read error. The chain uses TRDV2 and TRDJ1; 7 bases align to TRDD3. J lost 0 bases, V lost 5 bases, and 11 bases had no gene match. Germline CDR1 and CDR2: GEAIGNYY and EKD. CDR3 length: 16 residues. The CDR3 protein is CACVSWGDRYTDKLIF. In DNA form, the CDR3 reads TGTGCCTGTGTCAGTTGGGGGGATCGTTACACCGATAAACTCATCTTT.

This clone is categorized as medium-sized. This rearrangement joins TRDV2 to TRDJ1, with 9 bases that match TRDD3. The CDR3 length is 18 residues. Trimming took 0 bases from V and 1 from J; bases not matched to a gene: 11. CDR1 and CDR2 (germline): GEAIGNYY, EKD. In nucleotides, the CDR3 is TGTGCCTGTGACACCGTTCAGCGGCCTGGGGGATTCACCGATAAACTCATCTTT. Protein sequence: CACDTVQRPGGFTDKLIF.

This clone was recorded a few times. TCRdb assigns this DNA the protein of a much larger clone, which departs from its translation at residue 8; this likely reflects a read error, and the protein shown comes from translating the DNA. The sample contains more than one DNA sequence encoding this CDR3. V and J are TRDV2 and TRDJ1; D remains ambiguous. The length of the CDR3 is 16 residues. Germline CDR1 and CDR2: GEAIGNYY and EKD. Between the trimmed V and J ends, which lost 1 base and 0 bases, there was a span of 14 bases. The CDR3 loop reads CACDTVGDLYTDKLIF. In nucleotides, the CDR3 is TGTGCCTGTGACACGGTGGGAGATCTGTACACCGATAAACTCATCTTT.